Listed below are T cell receptor beta chains from one sample, sequenced in a study of OX40 agonist ivuxolimab in advanced cancers. The protocol was immunoSEQ multiplex PCR, while the TCRdb copy is restricted to in-frame clones and leaves out a portion. The sample lists around 76,000 clones; roughly nine tenths were seen once. The sequencing here drew on CD4+ or CD8+ T cells sorted from blood, taken in a trial of the OX40 agonist ivuxolimab. These receptors were obtained from an adult with an advanced solid tumor such as melanoma, head and neck, liver or kidney cancer. Both conserved end residues are trimmed from each CDR3.

cdr3_length v_call cdr3_aa
14 TRBV4-2 ASSQTAGFRDSPLH
11 TRBV2 ASILDGRNEQF
11 TRBV18 ASSPQGNQPQH
15 TRBV7-2 ASSRTSGSLSSYEQY
11 TRBV9 ASSDRAFNEQY
14 TRBV5-1 ASSPGTGYFNDEQF
13 TRBV5-4 ASSPSRGGSTEAF
13 TRBV7-3 ASSQTSQSSYEQY
13 TRBV9 ASSPRQGRADTQY
12 TRBV5-1 ASSSPAGSYEQY
13 TRBV11-2 ASSPQGANTGELF
11 TRBV9 ASLPIARYEQY
13 TRBV10-3 AIQMDRGNTGELF
13 TRBV7-6 ASSDKQGLRETQY
14 TRBV19 ASGVAAGSSYNEQF
11 TRBV27 ASSRLSGPEAF
12 TRBV4-3 ASSQGGTGAEQF
11 TRBV6-1 ASGLAGGFEQF
14 TRBV28 ASSLGQGLPYNEQF
13 TRBV10-3 AISEPLAGSYEQY
15 TRBV5-1 ASSWGLLAGAGNEQF
12 TRBV5-1 ASSPDRVSYGYT
12 TRBV19 ASSGTVNSYEQY
14 TRBV9 ASSRDRGSNTGELF
15 TRBV30 AWRDPRQNLAKNIQY
13 TRBV7-8 ASPPQHGTLETQY
13 TRBV7-2 ASSFFRSYNSPLH
11 TRBV11-2 ASSPAGGPEAF